These T cell receptor beta chains were read from a single sample in a study of blood T cell repertoires in COVID-19. Sequencing was performed with immunoSEQ multiplex PCR; in TCRdb, only in-frame clones are kept and a portion is missing. Of around 210,000 clones in the sample, approximately 80% are singletons; the top ten hold approximately 13%. Sequencing was performed on peripheral blood. Source of these receptors: a human donor in a cohort sampled during active COVID-19. The CDR3 runs from the conserved cysteine through the conserved F or W. A D gene is named only where the DNA matches it firmly. Where a row states a size, it is once, few, many or the class of an expanded clone; other rows omit it.

D	size	V	J	CDR3	DNA
.	.	TRBV5-8	TRBJ2-7	CASSLRGGGPVEQYF	TGTGCCAGCAGCTTGCGGGGAGGGGGGCCGGTCGAGCAGTACTTC
TRBD2	.	TRBV5-1	TRBJ2-5	CASSPPQTSGGGETQYF	TGCGCCAGCAGTCCGCCCCAGACTAGCGGAGGAGGGGAGACCCAGTACTTC
.	.	TRBV6-5	TRBJ2-5	CASSGHHQETQYF	TGTGCCAGCAGCGGACATCATCAAGAGACCCAGTACTTC
.	.	TRBV21-1	TRBJ2-5	CASSKGAGITEETQYF	TGTGCCAGCAGCAAAGGGGCGGGAATAACAGAAGAGACCCAGTACTTC
TRBD1	.	TRBV6-5	TRBJ1-1	CASIGQGRTEAFF	TGTGCCAGCATTGGACAGGGGCGCACTGAAGCTTTCTTT
.	.	TRBV30	TRBJ2-7	CAWRGAGPREQYF	TGTGCCTGGAGAGGCGCTGGGCCCCGGGAGCAGTACTTC
TRBD1	.	TRBV5-5	TRBJ2-1	CASSLFRPGTGSSYNEQFF	TGTGCCAGCAGCTTGTTCAGGCCCGGGACAGGGAGCTCCTACAATGAGCAGTTCTTC
TRBD1	.	TRBV6-5	TRBJ1-5	CASSQRTGGAQPQHF	TGTGCCAGCAGCCAGCGGACAGGTGGGGCTCAGCCCCAGCATTTT
.	once	TRBV7-2	TRBJ1-1	CASSLGAGDTEAFF	TGTGCCAGCAGCTTAGGAGCAGGCGACACTGAAGCTTTCTTT
TRBD2	.	TRBV15	TRBJ2-3	CATSRDRGRETTSTDTQYF	TGTGCCACCAGCAGAGATCGAGGGAGGGAAACAACTAGCACAGATACGCAGTATTTT
.	.	TRBV7-9	TRBJ2-3	CASSQGGAADTQYF	TGTGCCAGCAGCCAGGGGGGAGCCGCAGATACGCAGTATTTT
.	once	TRBV11-3	TRBJ2-1	CASSLQGRNNEQFF	TGTGCCAGCAGCCTACAGGGCCGAAACAATGAGCAGTTCTTC
TRBD2	once	TRBV7-8	TRBJ2-1	CASSHSGSAYNEQFF	TGTGCCAGCAGCCATAGCGGGAGTGCCTACAATGAGCAGTTCTTC
.	.	TRBV19	TRBJ2-4	CASSIISGGAFENIQYF	TGTGCCAGTAGTATAATCTCTGGCGGGGCCTTCGAAAACATTCAGTACTTC
TRBD1	few	TRBV18	TRBJ2-2	CASSSLDRGPGGELFF	TGTGCCAGCTCATCCCTAGACAGGGGGCCTGGCGGGGAGCTGTTTTTT
TRBD1	.	TRBV19	TRBJ2-5	CASSQPGVGQGTKETQYF	TGTGCCAGTAGTCAACCGGGGGTGGGACAGGGGACTAAAGAGACCCAGTACTTC
TRBD1	.	TRBV28	TRBJ1-2	CATRGQGGNYGYTF	TGTGCCACCAGGGGACAGGGAGGTAACTATGGCTACACCTTC
.	.	TRBV28	TRBJ2-7	CASSLYGYEQYF	TGTGCCAGCAGTTTATACGGCTACGAGCAGTACTTC
TRBD1	many	TRBV28	TRBJ1-2	CASSSTGVGGYTF	TGTGCCAGCAGCTCCACAGGGGTGGGGGGCTACACCTTC
.	.	TRBV28	TRBJ1-1	CASSLLYRPNTEAFF	TGTGCCAGCAGTTTATTATACAGGCCGAACACTGAAGCTTTCTTT
TRBD1	.	TRBV14	TRBJ1-3	CASSTWTGTSGNTIYF	TGTGCCAGCAGCACCTGGACAGGGACATCTGGAAACACCATATATTTT
TRBD1	.	TRBV4-1	TRBJ1-2	CASSQVPGQGSVGYTF	TGCGCCAGCAGCCAAGTCCCGGGACAGGGTTCTGTTGGCTACACCTTC
TRBD1	many	TRBV5-5	TRBJ2-5	CASSLAGTGGTQYF	TGTGCCAGCAGCTTGGCCGGGACAGGGGGAACCCAGTACTTC
.	.	TRBV7-2	TRBJ2-5	CASSFNRMLLETQYF	TGTGCCAGCAGCTTCAACAGGATGTTGCTCGAGACCCAGTACTTC
.	.	TRBV7-9	TRBJ2-1	CASSLGQDNEQFF	TGTGCCAGCAGCTTAGGCCAGGACAATGAGCAGTTCTTC
.	.	TRBV30	TRBJ1-4	CAWKGAQSTNEKLFF	TGTGCCTGGAAAGGGGCCCAGTCAACTAATGAAAAACTGTTTTTT
.	.	TRBV6-5	TRBJ1-2	CASTKGRVYGYAF	TGTGCCAGCACCAAGGGGAGGGTCTATGGCTACGCCTTC
.	.	TRBV2	TRBJ2-5	CASSEAVSGQETQYF	TGTGCCAGCAGTGAAGCGGTTAGCGGCCAAGAGACCCAGTACTTC
.	.	TRBV10-2	TRBJ2-6	CASSYSRGAGANVLTF	TGCGCCAGCAGTTATAGCAGGGGAGCTGGGGCCAACGTCCTGACTTTC
TRBD1	.	TRBV9	TRBJ1-1	CASSVETGAGLAFF	TGTGCCAGCAGCGTCGAGACAGGGGCCGGGTTAGCTTTCTTT
TRBD2	.	TRBV11-2	TRBJ2-3	CASRTSGLTDTQYF	TGTGCCAGCAGGACTAGCGGTCTCACAGATACGCAGTATTTT